This TCR beta chain was profiled in a study of cytomegalovirus exposure and HLA in healthy donors. The validation cohort, a group of 120 or so subjects, included the donors and was separate from the roughly 670-subject first cohort. TCRdb's copy holds only in-frame clones and misses some; the assay was immunoSEQ multiplex PCR. Here the sample spans about 120,000 clones, roughly 88% being singletons. Sample: PBMCs. This sequence was found in a woman between 18 and 30 years old in good health and CMV-seropositive.

The DNA of the CDR3 is TGTGCCACCAGCAGAGATACCCTAGCGGGGGGGCGAGGGGATACGCAGTATTTT. Amino acid sequence: CATSRDTLAGGRGDTQYF. This chain links TRBV15 with TRBJ2-3; 12 nucleotides line up with TRBD2. CDR3 length: 18 amino acids. Germline V lookup: CDR1 LNHNV, CDR2 YYDKDF (reference sequence). V shed 0 bases and J 6 bases; nucleotides not matched to a gene: 10.